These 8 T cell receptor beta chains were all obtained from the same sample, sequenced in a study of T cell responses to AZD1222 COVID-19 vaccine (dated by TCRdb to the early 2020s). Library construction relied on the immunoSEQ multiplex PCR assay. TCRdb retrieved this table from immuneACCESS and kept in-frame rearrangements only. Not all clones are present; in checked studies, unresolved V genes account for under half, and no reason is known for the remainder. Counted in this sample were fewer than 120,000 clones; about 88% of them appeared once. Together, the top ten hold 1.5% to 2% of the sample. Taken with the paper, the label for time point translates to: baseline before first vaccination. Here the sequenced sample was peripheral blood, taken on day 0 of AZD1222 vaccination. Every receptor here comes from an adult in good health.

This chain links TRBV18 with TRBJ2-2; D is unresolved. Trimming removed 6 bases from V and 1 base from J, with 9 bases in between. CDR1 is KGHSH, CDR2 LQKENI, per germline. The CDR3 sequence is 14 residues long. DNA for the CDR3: TGTGCCAGCTCCCCGGACGGGAACACCGGGGAGCTGTTTTTT. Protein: CASSPDGNTGELFF. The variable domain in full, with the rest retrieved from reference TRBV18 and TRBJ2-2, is NAGVMQNPRHLVRRRGQEARLRCSPMKGHSHVYWYRQLPEEGLKFMVYLQKENIIDESGMPKERFSAEFPKEGPSILRIQQVVRGDSAAYFCASSPDGNTGELFFGEGSRLTVL.

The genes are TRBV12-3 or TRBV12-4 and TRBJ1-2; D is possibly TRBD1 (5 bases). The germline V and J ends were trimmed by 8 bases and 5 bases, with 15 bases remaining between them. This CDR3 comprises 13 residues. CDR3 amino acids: CASGPGREYGYTF. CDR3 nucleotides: TGTGCCAGCGGACCGGGACGGGAATATGGCTACACCTTC.

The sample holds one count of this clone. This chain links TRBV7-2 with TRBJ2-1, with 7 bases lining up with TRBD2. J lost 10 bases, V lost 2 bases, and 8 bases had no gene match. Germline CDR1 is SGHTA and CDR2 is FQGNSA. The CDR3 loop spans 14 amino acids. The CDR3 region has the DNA TGTGCCAGCAGCTTATCGCGGGCAGCGGGGGAGCAGTTCTTC. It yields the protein CASSLSRAAGEQFF.

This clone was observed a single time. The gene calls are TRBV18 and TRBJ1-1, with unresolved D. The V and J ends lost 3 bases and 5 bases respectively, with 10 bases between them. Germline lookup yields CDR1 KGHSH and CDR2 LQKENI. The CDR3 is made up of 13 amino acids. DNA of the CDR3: TGTGCCAGCTCACCTGGCTGGGGTACTGAAGCTTTCTTT. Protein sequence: CASSPGWGTEAFF.

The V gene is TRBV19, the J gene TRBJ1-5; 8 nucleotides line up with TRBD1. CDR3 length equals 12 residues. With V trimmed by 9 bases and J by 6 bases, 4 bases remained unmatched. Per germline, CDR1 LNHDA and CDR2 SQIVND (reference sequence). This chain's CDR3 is CASSTGVQPQHF. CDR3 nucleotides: TGTGCCAGCTCGACAGGGGTTCAGCCCCAGCATTTT.

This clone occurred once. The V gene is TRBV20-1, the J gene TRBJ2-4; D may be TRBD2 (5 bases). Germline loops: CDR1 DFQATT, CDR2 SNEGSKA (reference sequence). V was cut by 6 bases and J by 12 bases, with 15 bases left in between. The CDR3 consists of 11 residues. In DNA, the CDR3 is TGCAGTGCACAAACTAGTGCGAGTCAGTACTTC. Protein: CSAQTSASQYF.

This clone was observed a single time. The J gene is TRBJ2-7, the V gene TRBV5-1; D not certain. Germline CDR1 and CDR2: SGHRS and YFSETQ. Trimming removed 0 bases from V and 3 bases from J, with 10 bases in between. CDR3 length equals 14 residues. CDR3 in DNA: TGCGCCAGCAGCTTGGGTCAGACCTACTACGAGCAGTACTTC. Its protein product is CASSLGQTYYEQYF.

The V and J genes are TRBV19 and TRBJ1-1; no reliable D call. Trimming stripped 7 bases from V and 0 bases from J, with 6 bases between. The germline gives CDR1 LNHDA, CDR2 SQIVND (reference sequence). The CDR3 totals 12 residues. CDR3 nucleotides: TGTGCCAGTATTGGTATGAACACTGAAGCTTTCTTT. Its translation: CASIGMNTEAFF.